This TCR beta chain originates from a study of T-cell memory formation after mild COVID-19. Study results and limitations: Memory from before infection featured some responding clones, which suggests cross-reactive memory joined. Clones contracting over day 15 to 85 were CD4/CD8 balanced, with later expanders leaning CD4+.

The CDR3 loop spans 17 amino acids. Trimming took 5 bases from V and 4 from J; bases not matched to a gene: 11. Germline CDR1 and CDR2: SGHAT and FQNNGV. After 5'RACE with constant-segment primers, TCR alpha and TCR beta cDNA libraries carrying sample barcodes and UMIs were obtained. TCRdb recomputed calls from the 5' RACE reads with MiXCR, one row per CDR3 protein. The table lists about 110,000 distinct CDR3 sequences, more than 15% of them singletons. A few counts support this clonotype. The antigen is unknown. Material: PBMCs or a T cell subset sorted from them (not recorded which). The chain recombines TRBV11-2 with TRBJ2-2, with TRBD2 matching over 9 bases. This sequence was found in an adult woman who had mild COVID-19 (a few samples of this study predate the infection). Cell type and time point are not known. The CDR3 DNA reads TGTGCCAGCAGCGAAAAACCGGGACTAGCAGTCACCGGGGAGCTGTTTTTT. Its protein product is CASSEKPGLAVTGELFF. The full variable domain, its missing parts supplied by reference TRBV11-2 and TRBJ2-2, is EAGVAQSPRYKIIEKRQSVAFWCNPISGHATLYWYQQILGQGPKLLIQFQNNGVVDDSQLPKDRFSAERLKGVDSTLKIQPAKLEDSAVYLCASSEKPGLAVTGELFFGEGSRLTVL.